These 27 T cell receptor beta chains were sequenced from one sample in a study of shared clonotypes between healthy human individuals. Naive CD8 cells lacked CD45RO and underwent positive selection for CCR7, leaving out terminally differentiated effector memory CD45RA+ cells. TCRdb keeps only in-frame clones here, not all; method: immunoSEQ multiplex PCR. The sample contains some 2 million clones, around 96% of which appear only once. Sequenced input: naive CD8+ T cells sorted from blood. These receptor sequences come from a man between 18 and 29 years old in good health.

The chain links TRBV15 to TRBJ2-1; 7 bases are a match to TRBD2. Germline CDR1 is LNHNV and CDR2 is YYDKDF (reference sequence). V was pared by 0 bases and J by 3 bases, with 8 bases of the junction left unmatched. The CDR3 sequence is 17 residues long. The CDR3 here is CATSREYGEGLYNEQFF. The CDR3 DNA sequence: TGTGCCACCAGCAGAGAATATGGGGAGGGCCTCTACAATGAGCAGTTCTTC.

This rearrangement joins TRBV6-1 to TRBJ2-3; D might be TRBD2 (5 bases). Trimming shortened V by 6 bases and J by 6 bases, and 10 bases separated the two germline ends. Germline values: CDR1 MNHNS, CDR2 SASEGT. The CDR3 covers 12 residues. The DNA for the CDR3 is TGTGCCAGCAGGTTTCTAGCTGATACGCAGTATTTT. Its protein product is CASRFLADTQYF.

The chain has TRBV27 and TRBJ2-7, with D possibly being TRBD1 (7 bases). Between the trimmed V and J ends, which lost 5 bases and 2 bases, there was a span of 16 bases. The germline V gene has CDR1 MNHEY and CDR2 SMNVEV (reference sequence). There are 15 residues in the CDR3. The CDR3 DNA follows: TGTGCCAGCAGTCTCTTCCCAGGGGGGCCCTACGAGCAGTACTTC. Its protein product is CASSLFPGGPYEQYF.

This chain links TRBV7-9 with TRBJ2-1, with unresolved D. This CDR3 has 13 amino acids. Germline V lookup: CDR1 SEHNR, CDR2 FQNEAQ (reference sequence). The V end lost 4 bases, the J end lost 8 bases, and 12 bases lay between the germline ends. The CDR3 DNA sequence: TGTGCCAGCAGCTACTACTTAAACGATGAGCAGTTCTTC. Its protein is CASSYYLNDEQFF.

The rearrangement uses TRBV9 and TRBJ1-1; D is undetermined. CDR1 SGDLS and CDR2 YYNGEE come from the germline V gene. CDR3 length: 15 amino acids. The V end lost 5 bases, the J end lost 0 bases, and 14 bases lay between the germline ends. In nucleotides, the CDR3 is TGTGCCAGCAGTGCGAGGCAGGCCATGAACACTGAAGCTTTCTTT. As protein: CASSARQAMNTEAFF. The entire variable domain, with the rest obtained from reference TRBV9 and TRBJ1-1, is as follows: DSGVTQTPKHLITATGQRVTLRCSPRSGDLSVYWYQQSLDQGLQFLIQYYNGEERAKGNILERFSAQQFPDLHSELNLSSLELGDSALYFCASSARQAMNTEAFFGQGTRLTVV.

This chain connects TRBV7-6 to TRBJ1-1, with D uncertain. V was pared by 1 base and J by 0 bases, with 6 bases between. Per germline, CDR1 SGHVS and CDR2 FNYEAQ. The CDR3 totals 14 residues. CDR3 protein: CASSLGEVNTEAFF. In DNA form, the CDR3 reads TGTGCCAGCAGCTTAGGAGAGGTGAACACTGAAGCTTTCTTT.

This clone occurred once. V usage is TRBV18 and J usage is TRBJ2-7; TRBD1 is a possible D gene (5 bases). The CDR3 spans 15 residues. The germline CDR1 and CDR2 sequences are KGHSH and LQKENI. V dropped 2 bases and J dropped 0 bases, with 11 bases sitting between them. Written as DNA, the CDR3 is TGTGCCAGCTCACCAGGGAAGGGGCTCTCCTACGAGCAGTACTTC. This encodes CASSPGKGLSYEQYF.

The genes are TRBV27 and TRBJ1-5; 9 bases map to TRBD1. The CDR3 spans 16 residues. CDR1 is MNHEY, CDR2 SMNVEV, per germline (reference sequence). V shed 1 base, J shed 4 bases, and the junction held 5 bases outside the gene matches. The CDR3 here is CASSLWPGQGNQPQHF. In DNA form, the CDR3 reads TGTGCCAGCAGTTTATGGCCGGGACAGGGAAATCAGCCCCAGCATTTT.

This chain uses TRBV5-6 with TRBJ1-1, with TRBD1 as a possible D gene (6 bases). The CDR3 sequence is 15 residues long. Germline CDR1 SGHDT, CDR2 YYEEEE. The V and J ends lost 2 bases and 6 bases respectively, with 17 bases between them. The CDR3 sequence is CASSFKPRGGPEAFF. CDR3 nucleotide sequence: TGTGCCAGCAGCTTTAAGCCCAGGGGTGGACCTGAAGCTTTCTTT.

The chain carries TRBV10-2 and TRBJ1-1, with D hard to call. CDR1 is WSHSY, CDR2 SAAADI, per germline. The V end lost 7 bases, the J end lost 1 base, and 13 bases lay between the germline ends. The CDR3 extends over 14 amino acids. Here the CDR3 DNA reads TGCGCCAGCATGCGGGGTGCGGGGAACACTGAAGCTTTCTTT. Encoded protein: CASMRGAGNTEAFF.

The CDR3 DNA is TGTGCCAGCAGTTTATACGGCGAGGGGGCGAACACTGAAGCTTTCTTT. Translated, it gives CASSLYGEGANTEAFF. The chain joins TRBV28 to TRBJ1-1, with 7 bases that match TRBD1. This CDR3 comprises 16 residues. CDR1 MDHEN and CDR2 SYDVKM come from the germline V gene. Losses at the gene ends were 1 base for V and 1 base for J; bases not matched to a gene: 6.

The chain has TRBV6-1 and TRBJ2-5; the D gene is possibly TRBD1 (5 bases). CDR1 and CDR2 from the germline V gene are MNHNS and SASEGT. Trimming stripped 1 base from V and 4 bases from J, with 7 bases between. The CDR3 is 13 residues long. Here the CDR3 reads CASSEVQGETQYF. The CDR3 region has the DNA TGTGCCAGCAGTGAAGTCCAGGGAGAGACCCAGTACTTC.

The chain recombines TRBV10-1 with TRBJ1-2; tentatively, D is TRBD1 (6 bases). Trimming shortened V by 2 bases and J by 8 bases, and 15 bases separated the two germline ends. CDR1 WNHNN and CDR2 SYGVQD come from the germline V gene (reference sequence). The length of the CDR3 is 14 residues. CDR3 amino acids: CASSERGDKVGYTF. DNA for the CDR3: TGCGCCAGCAGTGAGAGGGGGGATAAAGTGGGCTACACCTTC.

The V gene is TRBV9, the J gene TRBJ1-2; D is uncertain. Between the trimmed V and J ends, which lost 3 bases and 4 bases, there was a span of 7 bases. CDR1 and CDR2 (germline): SGDLS, YYNGEE. This CDR3 is 12 amino acids long. Written as DNA, the CDR3 is TGTGCCAGCAGCGGTATTACCTATGGCTACACCTTC. It yields the protein CASSGITYGYTF.

The chain couples TRBV28 to TRBJ2-5; 8 bases align to TRBD2. Germline V gene sequence: CDR1 MDHEN, CDR2 SYDVKM. Trimming cost V 1 base and J 4 bases; bases outside gene matches: 5. The CDR3 spans 15 residues. The DNA of the CDR3 is TGTGCCAGCAGTTTATTTCCGGGGGGGAGAGAGACCCAGTACTTC. Protein product: CASSLFPGGRETQYF. Full variable domain (outside the CDR3, taken from reference TRBV28 and TRBJ2-5): DVKVTQSSRYLVKRTGEKVFLECVQDMDHENMFWYRQDPGLGLRLIYFSYDVKMKEKGDIPEGYSVSREKKERFSLILESASTNQTSMYLCASSLFPGGRETQYFGPGTRLLVL.

The chain uses TRBV7-9 and TRBJ1-1, with D uncertain. Germline V gene lookup returns CDR1 SEHNR and CDR2 FQNEAQ (reference sequence). V was cut by 5 bases and J by 0 bases, with 13 bases left in between. The CDR3 runs 15 residues. The CDR3 DNA is TGTGCCAGCAGCCCCATCGGCCCCGTGAACACTGAAGCTTTCTTT. Translation: CASSPIGPVNTEAFF. Looking up the rest from reference TRBV7-9 and TRBJ1-1 gives the full variable domain: DTGVSQNPRHKITKRGQNVTFRCDPISEHNRLYWYRQTLGQGPEFLTYFQNEAQLEKSRLLSDRFSAERPKGSFSTLEIQRTEQGDSAMYLCASSPIGPVNTEAFFGQGTRLTVV.

The chain links TRBV19 to TRBJ2-3; 10 nucleotides align to TRBD2. CDR1 LNHDA and CDR2 SQIVND come from the germline V gene (reference sequence). V dropped 5 bases and J dropped 5; count of bases not matched to a gene: 10. The CDR3 has 16 residues. CDR3 sequence (DNA): TGTGCCAGTAGTCCCGAGCGGGAGGGCCTCCGAGATACGCAGTATTTT. This sequence encodes CASSPEREGLRDTQYF. Based on the CDR3 plus reference TRBV19 and TRBJ2-3, the full variable domain is DGGITQSPKYLFRKEGQNVTLSCEQNLNHDAMYWYRQDPGQGLRLIYYSQIVNDFQKGDIAEGYSVSREKKESFPLTVTSAQKNPTAFYLCASSPEREGLRDTQYFGPGTRLTVL.

V usage is TRBV10-2 and J usage is TRBJ1-6, with D maybe TRBD1 (5 bases). V was pared by 5 bases and J by 8 bases, with 13 bases between. CDR3 size: 14 residues. The germline V gene encodes CDR1 WSHSY and CDR2 SAAADI. This CDR3 is CASSPQGRDSPLHF. The CDR3 nucleotides read TGCGCCAGCAGTCCGCAGGGAAGGGATTCACCCCTCCACTTT.

The chain has TRBV29-1 and TRBJ2-7; TRBD1 agrees at 8 bases. Looked up from germline, CDR1 is SQVTM and CDR2 is ANQGSEA. The V gene end was trimmed by 6 bases and the J gene end by 3 bases; junction bases not matched to a gene: 4. The CDR3 length is 12 residues. The CDR3 bases are TGCAGCGTACCCGGGACAGGCTACGAGCAGTACTTC. Translated, it gives CSVPGTGYEQYF.

The CDR3 loop is CASSIAGTDEQYF. The CDR3 bases are TGTGCCAGTAGTATAGCGGGGACAGACGAGCAGTACTTC. The V and J genes are TRBV19 and TRBJ2-7, with 7 bases matching TRBD1. Trimming at V came to 1 base and at J to 5 bases, leaving 2 bases not matched to a gene. The germline CDR1 and CDR2 sequences are LNHDA and SQIVND (reference sequence). CDR3 length equals 13 residues.

The chain recombines TRBV5-1 with TRBJ2-7; 14 nucleotides align to TRBD2. Germline values: CDR1 SGHRS, CDR2 YFSETQ. The V and J ends lost 3 bases and 2 bases, in that order; junction bases with no gene match: 4. The CDR3 extends over 16 amino acids. CDR3 bases: TGCGCCAGCAGCTCAGGACTAGCGGGAGGACCCTACGAGCAGTACTTC. It is translated as CASSSGLAGGPYEQYF.

A single count supports this clone. The genes are TRBV7-9 and TRBJ2-3, with 8 bases identical to TRBD2. Losses at the gene ends were 0 bases for V and 2 bases for J; bases not matched to a gene: 4. The CDR3 consists of 16 residues. Germline loops: CDR1 SEHNR, CDR2 FQNEAQ (reference sequence). Here the CDR3 reads CASSLALAETTDTQYF. For the CDR3, the DNA is TGTGCCAGCAGCTTAGCACTAGCGGAGACCACAGATACGCAGTATTTT.

A remark on this clone: Since a much larger clone is just one base distant, this may be a read error. The V gene is TRBV5-4, the J gene TRBJ2-7, with a weak D call TRBD1 (5 bases). Trimming cost V 2 bases and J 0 bases, with 6 bases left between them. The CDR3 loop spans 13 amino acids. Looked up from germline, CDR1 is SGHNT and CDR2 is YYREEE (reference sequence). CDR3 sequence (DNA): TGTGCCAGCAGCTTTGACAGCTCCTACGAGCAGTACTTC. Protein product: CASSFDSSYEQYF.

This chain links TRBV6-1 with TRBJ2-7; D is perhaps TRBD2 (5 bases). Looked up from germline, CDR1 is MNHNS and CDR2 is SASEGT. The CDR3 extends over 15 amino acids. V was cut by 1 base and J by 2 bases, with 12 bases left in between. CDR3 DNA: TGTGCCAGCAGTGAAGGGGCTGGGGAGCCCTACGAGCAGTACTTC. It specifies CASSEGAGEPYEQYF.

About this clone: Additional DNA sequences in this sample encode the identical CDR3. The gene calls are TRBV27 and TRBJ2-7; 8 bases fit TRBD2. The CDR3 contains 13 residues. J gave up 2 bases and V 3 bases, and 0 bases lay outside the gene matches. Germline CDR1 is MNHEY and CDR2 is SMNVEV (reference sequence). The CDR3 DNA reads TGTGCCAGCAGTTTGCGGGGGGCCTACGAGCAGTACTTC. It yields the protein CASSLRGAYEQYF.

The chain employs TRBV2 and TRBJ2-1, with a possible D match to TRBD2 (6 bases). Looked up from germline, CDR1 is SNHLY and CDR2 is FYNNEI. The V gene lost 10 bases and the J gene lost 6 bases, with 22 bases spanning the gap. The CDR3 is 15 amino acids. This chain's CDR3 is CANGKVGLPLNEQFF. The CDR3 DNA follows: TGTGCCAACGGAAAGGTGGGACTCCCCCTCAATGAGCAGTTCTTC. The full variable domain, rest sourced from reference TRBV2 and TRBJ2-1, is EPEVTQTPSHQVTQMGQEVILRCVPISNHLYFYWYRQILGQKVEFLVSFYNNEISEKSEIFDDQFSVERPDGSNFTLKIRSTKLEDSAMYFCANGKVGLPLNEQFFGPGTRLTVL.

Concerning this clone itself: Additional DNA sequences in this sample encode the identical CDR3. The J gene is TRBJ2-7, the V gene TRBV30, with D maybe TRBD2 (6 bases). This CDR3 has 14 amino acids. V gave up 2 bases and J gave up 4 bases, with 15 bases separating them. Germline lookup yields CDR1 GTSNPN and CDR2 SVGIG (reference sequence). The CDR3 nucleotides are TGTGCCTGGAGTTCCGGGACTGGGGGTTACGAGCAGTACTTC. Residues: CAWSSGTGGYEQYF.